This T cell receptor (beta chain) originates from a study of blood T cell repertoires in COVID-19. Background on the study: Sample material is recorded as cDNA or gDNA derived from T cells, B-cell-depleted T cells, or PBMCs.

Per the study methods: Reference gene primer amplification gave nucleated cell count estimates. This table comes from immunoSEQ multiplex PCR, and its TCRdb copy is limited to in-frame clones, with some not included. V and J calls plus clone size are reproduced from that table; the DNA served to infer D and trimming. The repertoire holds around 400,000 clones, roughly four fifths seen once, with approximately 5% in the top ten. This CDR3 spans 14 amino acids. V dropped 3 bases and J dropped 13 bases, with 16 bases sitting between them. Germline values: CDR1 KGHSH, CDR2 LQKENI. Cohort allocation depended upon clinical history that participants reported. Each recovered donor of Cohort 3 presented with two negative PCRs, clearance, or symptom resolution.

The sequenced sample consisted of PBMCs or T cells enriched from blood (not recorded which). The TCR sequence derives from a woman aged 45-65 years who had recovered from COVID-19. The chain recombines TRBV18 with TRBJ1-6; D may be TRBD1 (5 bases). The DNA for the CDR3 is TGTGCCAGCTCACCGGACATTTTTCGAGACCCCCTCCACTTT. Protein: CASSPDIFRDPLHF.